This T cell receptor (beta chain) was profiled in a study of blood T cell repertoires in COVID-19. On the study more broadly: Samples of COVID-19 (acute and convalescent) were obtained from the United States, Italy and Spain. PBMCs, B-cell-depleted T cells, or T cells provided the cDNA or gDNA that made up the material.

The V and J ends lost 3 bases and 6 bases respectively, with 25 bases between them. The CDR3 runs 18 residues. Germline CDR1 KGHDR, CDR2 SFDVKD. Repertoires were generated with immunoSEQ multiplex PCR, while TCRdb's copy carries only in-frame clones and drops some. Found here are some 110,000 clones, 75% to 85% of them singletons; the top ten hold approximately 7.9%. This clone was found a few times. The sample was peripheral blood. This TCR came from a man between 65 and 85 years old with acute or convalescent COVID-19. The chain carries TRBV24-1 and TRBJ1-1; D not resolved. The CDR3 sequence is CATSDHPWRSEGKAEAFF. The CDR3 DNA is TGTGCCACCAGTGATCACCCCTGGAGGAGTGAGGGAAAGGCTGAAGCTTTCTTT.